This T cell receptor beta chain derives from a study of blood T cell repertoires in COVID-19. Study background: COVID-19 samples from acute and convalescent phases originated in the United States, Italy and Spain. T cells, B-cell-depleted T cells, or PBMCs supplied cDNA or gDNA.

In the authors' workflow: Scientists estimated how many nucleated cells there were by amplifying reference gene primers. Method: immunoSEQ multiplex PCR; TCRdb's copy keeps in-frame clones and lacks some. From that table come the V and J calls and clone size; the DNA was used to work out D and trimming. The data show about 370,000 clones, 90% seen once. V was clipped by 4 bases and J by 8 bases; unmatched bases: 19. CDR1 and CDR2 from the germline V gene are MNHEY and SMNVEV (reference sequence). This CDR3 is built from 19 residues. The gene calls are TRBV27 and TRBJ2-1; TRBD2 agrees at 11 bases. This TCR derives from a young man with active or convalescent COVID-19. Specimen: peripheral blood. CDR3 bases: TGTGCCAGCAGTTGGGGCTTAGGCGAGGGGCTAGCGGGGGGTGATGAGCAGTTCTTC. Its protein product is CASSWGLGEGLAGGDEQFF.